A selection of T cell receptor beta chains follows, all from one sample in a study of blood T cell repertoires in COVID-19. Only in-frame clones appear in the TCRdb table, and some are missing; sequencing was by immunoSEQ multiplex PCR. The sample holds fewer than 60,000 clones; roughly 85% are singletons and the top ten take 20% to 30%. Sequenced sample: peripheral blood. The source is a man between 70 and 80 years old with acute or convalescent COVID-19. The CDR3 runs from the conserved cysteine through the conserved F or W. A D gene is named only where the DNA matches it firmly. Clone size is stated in some rows and not others, as once, few, many or a class when expanded.

j_gene: TRBJ1-1; abundance: .; d_gene: .; v_gene: TRBV10-2; CDR3aa: CASSVPSGQLNTEAFF; CDR3nt: TGCGCCAGCAGCGTGCCCTCTGGGCAGTTGAACACTGAAGCTTTCTTT
j_gene: TRBJ2-1; abundance: .; d_gene: .; v_gene: TRBV7-2; CDR3aa: CASSLRAGPPPSDEQFF; CDR3nt: TGTGCCAGCAGCTTAAGAGCGGGCCCCCCCCCATCGGATGAGCAGTTCTTC
j_gene: TRBJ1-2; abundance: once; d_gene: .; v_gene: TRBV10-3; CDR3aa: CAISRAENYGYTF; CDR3nt: TGTGCCATCTCCAGGGCAGAGAACTATGGCTACACCTTC
j_gene: TRBJ2-1; abundance: few; d_gene: TRBD1; v_gene: TRBV19; CDR3aa: CASRETGDNEQFF; CDR3nt: TGTGCCAGTAGGGAGACAGGGGACAATGAGCAGTTCTTC
j_gene: TRBJ2-1; abundance: .; d_gene: TRBD2; v_gene: TRBV5-4; CDR3aa: CASSLPYSGREQFF; CDR3nt: TGTGCCAGCAGCTTGCCATACAGCGGGAGGGAGCAGTTCTTC
j_gene: TRBJ1-6; abundance: few; d_gene: .; v_gene: TRBV1; CDR3aa: CTSSPDRGFFYNSPLHF; CDR3nt: TGCACCAGCAGCCCCGACAGGGGGTTTTTCTATAATTCACCCCTCCACTTT
j_gene: TRBJ2-7; abundance: .; d_gene: TRBD2; v_gene: TRBV7-9; CDR3aa: CASSPLAGVNEQYF; CDR3nt: TGTGCCAGCAGCCCTCTAGCGGGAGTAAACGAGCAGTACTTC
j_gene: TRBJ2-5; abundance: .; d_gene: TRBD1; v_gene: TRBV7-7; CDR3aa: CASSRDREETQYF; CDR3nt: TGTGCTAGCAGCCGGGACAGGGAAGAGACCCAGTACTTC
j_gene: TRBJ1-5; abundance: .; d_gene: .; v_gene: TRBV2; CDR3aa: CASSRTVYSNQPQHF; CDR3nt: TGTGCCAGCAGTCGAACAGTATATAGCAATCAGCCCCAGCATTTT
j_gene: TRBJ2-7; abundance: .; d_gene: TRBD1; v_gene: TRBV29-1; CDR3aa: CSVQTGGVYEQYF; CDR3nt: TGCAGCGTTCAGACAGGGGGGGTCTACGAGCAGTACTTC
j_gene: TRBJ1-2; abundance: .; d_gene: .; v_gene: TRBV27; CDR3aa: CASSQANRGGGGYTF; CDR3nt: TGTGCCAGCAGCCAAGCCAACCGGGGCGGGGGGGGCTACACCTTC
j_gene: TRBJ1-5; abundance: .; d_gene: .; v_gene: TRBV19; CDR3aa: CASSISGPQHF; CDR3nt: TGTGCCAGTAGTATCTCGGGGCCCCAGCATTTT
j_gene: TRBJ2-3; abundance: .; d_gene: .; v_gene: TRBV5-1; CDR3aa: CASSWGLKAETDTQYF; CDR3nt: TGCGCCAGCAGCTGGGGACTCAAAGCGGAGACAGATACGCAGTATTTT
j_gene: TRBJ2-7; abundance: once; d_gene: TRBD2; v_gene: TRBV7-9; CDR3aa: CASSSLRASGDLYEQYF; CDR3nt: TGTGCCAGCAGCTCCCTTAGGGCTAGCGGGGATCTCTACGAGCAGTACTTC
j_gene: TRBJ1-1; abundance: .; d_gene: TRBD1; v_gene: TRBV2; CDR3aa: CASIPDRGRLSTEAFF; CDR3nt: TGTGCCAGCATACCGGACAGGGGGCGCCTGAGCACTGAAGCTTTCTTT